A single sample gave rise to the 22 T cell receptor beta chains below, sequenced in a study of cytomegalovirus exposure and HLA in healthy donors (dated by TCRdb to the late 2010s). Library construction relied on the immunoSEQ multiplex PCR assay. Here the immuneACCESS table is served through TCRdb, limited to in-frame sequences with V and J called. Missing clones are a known gap in these copies; in checked studies unresolved V genes cover under half, and the rest lacks a known reason. The sample has roughly 220,000 clones on record, 80% to 95% of them singletons. The ten largest clones add up to approximately 0.99% of the sample. Sequenced material: PBMCs. These TCRs come from a woman aged 18-29 years in good health and CMV-seronegative.

The chain carries TRBV2 and TRBJ2-3; 11 bases map to TRBD2. CDR3 size: 16 residues. Per germline, CDR1 SNHLY and CDR2 FYNNEI. V gave up 5 bases and J gave up 2 bases; unmatched junction bases: 6. The CDR3: CASSRLAGPPTDTQYF. The CDR3 bases are TGTGCCAGCAGTAGACTAGCGGGGCCCCCCACAGATACGCAGTATTTT.

This clone was recorded a few times. The chain links TRBV30 to TRBJ2-4; TRBD2 agrees at 10 bases. J was trimmed by 0 bases and V by 5 bases; bases with no gene match: 13. Germline assignment: CDR1 GTSNPN and CDR2 SVGIG (reference sequence). CDR3 length: 18 amino acids. CDR3 nucleotides: TGTGCCTGGGGGTGGTTAGCGGGAGGTAATAGAGCCAAAAACATTCAGTACTTC. This translates into CAWGWLAGGNRAKNIQYF.

J is TRBJ2-7 and V is TRBV7-9; 8 bases map to TRBD2. CDR3 length: 13 amino acids. With V trimmed by 4 bases and J by 6 bases, 5 bases remained unmatched. The germline CDR1 and CDR2 sequences are SEHNR and FQNEAQ (reference sequence). The CDR3, as DNA: TGTGCCAGCAGCTGGGATGCGGGAGGCGAGCAGTACTTC. This encodes CASSWDAGGEQYF. Variable domain in full (rest from reference TRBV7-9 and TRBJ2-7): DTGVSQNPRHKITKRGQNVTFRCDPISEHNRLYWYRQTLGQGPEFLTYFQNEAQLEKSRLLSDRFSAERPKGSFSTLEIQRTEQGDSAMYLCASSWDAGGEQYFGPGTRLTVT.

This rearrangement joins TRBV29-1 to TRBJ2-3; D may be TRBD1 (7 bases). The V end lost 2 bases, the J end lost 1 base, and 10 bases lay between the germline ends. CDR3 size: 14 residues. Germline CDR1 is SQVTM and CDR2 is ANQGSEA. Here the CDR3 DNA reads TGCAGCGTTGAACGCAGGGGGGGCACAGATACGCAGTATTTT. It is translated as CSVERRGGTDTQYF.

J is TRBJ2-2 and V is TRBV5-1, with 9 bases that match TRBD1. The CDR3 runs to 15 residues. Germline CDR1 reads SGHRS; CDR2 reads YFSETQ. V trimming: 2 bases; J trimming: 4 bases; junction bases outside the gene matches: 3. CDR3 protein: CASSFWTGATGELFF. For the CDR3, the DNA is TGCGCCAGCAGCTTTTGGACAGGGGCCACCGGGGAGCTGTTTTTT. Variable domain in full (rest from reference TRBV5-1 and TRBJ2-2): KAGVTQTPRYLIKTRGQQVTLSCSPISGHRSVSWYQQTPGQGLQFLFEYFSETQRNKGNFPGRFSGRQFSNSRSEMNVSTLELGDSALYLCASSFWTGATGELFFGEGSRLTVL.

J is TRBJ2-5 and V is TRBV10-3; tentatively, D is TRBD1 (6 bases). Trimming shortened V by 10 bases and J by 3 bases, and 15 bases separated the two germline ends. CDR1 ENHRY and CDR2 SYGVKD come from the germline V gene. The CDR3 consists of 13 residues. Here the CDR3 DNA reads TGTGCCACCGCTGGACAGCCCGAAGAGACCCAGTACTTC. It translates to CATAGQPEETQYF.

The chain uses TRBV28 and TRBJ2-7; TRBD2 matches at 7 bases. J gave up 7 bases and V 2 bases, and 11 bases lay outside the gene matches. The CDR3 contains 15 residues. CDR1 is MDHEN and CDR2 is SYDVKM in the germline V gene. The CDR3 DNA is TGTGCCAGCAGTTTAGGGCTAGCGATCGGGGGGGAGCAGTACTTC. Its protein is CASSLGLAIGGEQYF. The variable domain in full, completed from reference TRBV28 and TRBJ2-7, reads DVKVTQSSRYLVKRTGEKVFLECVQDMDHENMFWYRQDPGLGLRLIYFSYDVKMKEKGDIPEGYSVSREKKERFSLILESASTNQTSMYLCASSLGLAIGGEQYFGPGTRLTVT.

Notes on this clone: The junction departs from the called germline gene at one end, perhaps through a read error. This chain joins TRBV7-6 and TRBJ2-2; TRBD2 is a possible D gene (5 bases). This CDR3 is 14 amino acids long. Per the germline V gene, CDR1 is SGHVS and CDR2 is FNYEAQ. CDR3: CASSLAGATGELFF. CDR3 nucleotide sequence: TGTGCCAGCAGCCTAGCCGGAGCGACCGGGGAGCTGTTTTTT.

The CDR3 DNA follows: TGTGCCAGCAGTCTTCAGGGGGCGGACACCGGGGAGCTGTTTTTT. It translates to CASSLQGADTGELFF. This rearrangement joins TRBV7-7 to TRBJ2-2; TRBD1 aligns across 8 bases. The CDR3 has 15 residues. CDR1 SSHAT and CDR2 FNYEAQ come from the germline V gene (reference sequence). J lost 3 bases, V lost 6 bases, and 6 bases had no gene match.

The chain carries TRBV5-1 and TRBJ1-1; maybe TRBD1 (5 bases). The CDR3 totals 15 residues. V lost 3 bases and J lost 3, with 15 bases in between. The germline gives CDR1 SGHRS, CDR2 YFSETQ. CDR3: CASSSGRGIDTEAFF. The CDR3 bases are TGCGCCAGCAGCTCGGGGAGGGGAATTGACACTGAAGCTTTCTTT. Filled out from reference TRBV5-1 and TRBJ1-1, the complete variable domain reads KAGVTQTPRYLIKTRGQQVTLSCSPISGHRSVSWYQQTPGQGLQFLFEYFSETQRNKGNFPGRFSGRQFSNSRSEMNVSTLELGDSALYLCASSSGRGIDTEAFFGQGTRLTVV.

The chain couples TRBV7-9 to TRBJ2-1; 12 bases map to TRBD2. Trimming at V came to 6 bases and at J to 8 bases, leaving 8 bases not matched to a gene. The CDR3 sequence is 15 residues long. Germline CDR1 reads SEHNR; CDR2 reads FQNEAQ (reference sequence). CDR3 loop: CASSAGLAGTDEQFF. CDR3 coding DNA: TGTGCCAGCAGTGCCGGACTAGCGGGAACAGATGAGCAGTTCTTC.

The gene calls are TRBV27 and TRBJ2-7; tentative D call: TRBD2 (5 bases). This CDR3 region has 14 residues. V was shortened by 1 base and J by 7 bases, with 14 bases between the two germline ends. Germline lookup yields CDR1 MNHEY and CDR2 SMNVEV (reference sequence). This chain's CDR3 is CASSLFPASGEQYF. The CDR3 DNA is TGTGCCAGCAGTTTATTCCCAGCTTCGGGGGAGCAGTACTTC.

This clone was seen once. The chain uses TRBV27 and TRBJ2-7, with D perhaps TRBD2 (6 bases). The CDR3 consists of 13 residues. From germline, CDR1 is MNHEY and CDR2 SMNVEV (reference sequence). V was pared by 2 bases and J by 4 bases, with 9 bases between. CDR3 in DNA: TGTGCCAGCAGTTTAGAACGGGGGTACGAGCAGTACTTC. It encodes CASSLERGYEQYF.

On this clone: Its ends do not fully match the called genes, so a read error is possible. The rearrangement uses TRBV18 and TRBJ1-2; weak D call: TRBD1 (5 bases). The CDR3 consists of 15 residues. Germline CDR1 KGHSH, CDR2 LQKENI. CDR3 coding DNA: TGTGCCAGCTCCCCACCTGACAGACCTAACTATGGCTACACCTTC. Residues: CASSPPDRPNYGYTF.

V is TRBV4-2 and J is TRBJ2-4, with TRBD2 matching over 10 bases. J was trimmed by 2 bases and V by 1 base; bases with no gene match: 8. Germline V gives CDR1 LGHNA, CDR2 YNFKEQ. The CDR3 runs to 18 residues. CDR3 sequence (DNA): TGTGCCAGCAGCCAAGCCGCTCTAGCGGGAGAGTCCAAAAACATTCAGTACTTC. Protein: CASSQAALAGESKNIQYF.

This chain uses TRBV7-9 with TRBJ2-5, with TRBD2 identical over 10 bases. CDR1 SEHNR and CDR2 FQNEAQ come from the germline V gene (reference sequence). The V segment lost 1 base and the J segment 5 bases; nucleotides outside the gene matches: 7. The CDR3 covers 16 residues. CDR3 amino acids: CASSLVLAGAMETQYF. The CDR3 DNA reads as TGTGCCAGCAGCTTAGTTCTAGCGGGAGCTATGGAGACCCAGTACTTC.

This chain joins TRBV7-9 and TRBJ2-5, with D tentatively TRBD2 (5 bases). V lost 1 base, J lost 4 bases, and 10 bases lay in between. The germline V gene encodes CDR1 SEHNR and CDR2 FQNEAQ (reference sequence). CDR3 length: 14 amino acids. This CDR3 reads CASSLEVGRETQYF. The CDR3 coding sequence is TGTGCCAGCAGCTTAGAGGTGGGGAGAGAGACCCAGTACTTC. Combining the CDR3 with reference TRBV7-9 and TRBJ2-5 gives the whole variable domain DTGVSQNPRHKITKRGQNVTFRCDPISEHNRLYWYRQTLGQGPEFLTYFQNEAQLEKSRLLSDRFSAERPKGSFSTLEIQRTEQGDSAMYLCASSLEVGRETQYFGPGTRLLVL.

The chain links TRBV6-6 to TRBJ2-3; 10 bases map to TRBD2. The ends lost 0 bases at V and 6 bases at J; junction bases unmatched: 3. CDR3 size: 15 residues. CDR1 is MNHNY, CDR2 SVGAGI, per germline (reference sequence). For the CDR3, the DNA is TGTGCCAGCAGTTACTCAAGCGGGAGGGTGGATACGCAGTATTTT. Protein: CASSYSSGRVDTQYF.

V gene TRBV7-9 combines with J gene TRBJ2-7, with D unresolved. CDR3 length equals 14 residues. V shed 1 base and J shed 6 bases, with 13 bases lying between them. Looked up from germline, CDR1 is SEHNR and CDR2 is FQNEAQ (reference sequence). CDR3: CASSLGGLWREQYF. Written as DNA, the CDR3 is TGTGCCAGCAGCTTAGGCGGCCTCTGGCGCGAGCAGTACTTC.

This chain joins TRBV9 and TRBJ1-1; weak D call: TRBD1 (6 bases). Germline CDR1 is SGDLS and CDR2 is YYNGEE. V lost 3 bases to trimming and J lost 11 bases, with 17 bases between them. The CDR3 has 13 amino acids. The chain's CDR3 is CASSEQTGTPAFF. In nucleotides, the CDR3 is TGTGCCAGCAGCGAGCAAACCGGGACACCCGCTTTCTTT.

The rearrangement links TRBV28 to TRBJ2-2; D is unresolved. The CDR3 runs to 13 residues. CDR1 is MDHEN and CDR2 is SYDVKM in the germline V gene. Between the trimmed V and J ends, which lost 3 bases and 4 bases, there was a span of 6 bases. The CDR3 region is CASSFTATGELFF. The CDR3 region has the DNA TGTGCCAGCAGTTTTACAGCCACCGGGGAGCTGTTTTTT.

This chain connects TRBV29-1 to TRBJ1-1; possible D gene TRBD1, 5 bases. CDR1 SQVTM and CDR2 ANQGSEA come from the germline V gene. The CDR3 covers 13 residues. Trimming took off 4 bases at V and 1 base at J, with 10 bases between the two ends. The CDR3 sequence: CSVAVGGNTEAFF. CDR3 DNA sequence: TGCAGCGTTGCGGTGGGGGGGAACACTGAAGCTTTCTTT. Combining the CDR3 with reference TRBV29-1 and TRBJ1-1 gives the whole variable domain SAVISQKPSRDICQRGTSLTIQCQVDSQVTMMFWYRQQPGQSLTLIATANQGSEATYESGFVIDKFPISRPNLTFSTLTVSNMSPEDSSIYLCSVAVGGNTEAFFGQGTRLTVV.